This is a list of T cell receptor beta chains from one sample in a study of graft-versus-host responses after intestinal transplantation. These receptors lack a known antigen. The assay was immunoSEQ multiplex PCR, and TCRdb's table has in-frame clones only and misses some. The data show around 67,000 clones, 84% seen once. This material consisted of unstimulated CD4+ T cells sorted from spleen or lymph node cells, taken before transplant. These receptors originate from a human donor who was the organ donor for an intestinal transplant. Each CDR3 is given with its conserved first and last residue. The order of the fields is V gene, D gene, J gene, clone size, CDR3 protein, CDR3 DNA. D genes are given only for firm matches. Expanded clones get a size class; other rows say once, few or many, or leave the size out.

v_call: TRBV12-5; d_call: .; j_call: TRBJ2-1; clone_size: .; cdr3_aa: CASGLWTAPNEQFF; cdr3_nt: TGTGCTAGTGGTTTGTGGACAGCTCCCAATGAGCAGTTCTTC
v_call: TRBV10-3; d_call: .; j_call: TRBJ2-1; clone_size: once; cdr3_aa: CAINTRDFDEQFF; cdr3_nt: TGTGCCATCAATACCAGGGATTTCGATGAGCAGTTCTTC
v_call: TRBV7-9; d_call: TRBD1; j_call: TRBJ2-2; clone_size: .; cdr3_aa: CASTDLTGAANTGELFF; cdr3_nt: TGTGCCAGCACCGACCTAACAGGGGCGGCGAACACCGGGGAGCTGTTTTTT
v_call: TRBV6-5; d_call: .; j_call: TRBJ1-4; clone_size: .; cdr3_aa: CASSRGTTNEKLFF; cdr3_nt: TGTGCCAGCAGCAGGGGAACAACTAATGAAAAACTGTTTTTT
v_call: TRBV4-1; d_call: .; j_call: TRBJ1-2; clone_size: .; cdr3_aa: CASSPGQLNYGYTF; cdr3_nt: TGCGCCAGCAGCCCTGGACAGCTTAACTATGGCTACACCTTC
v_call: TRBV2; d_call: .; j_call: TRBJ1-5; clone_size: .; cdr3_aa: CASSEISTPMGGQPQHF; cdr3_nt: TGTGCCAGCAGTGAAATCTCAACCCCGATGGGGGGTCAGCCCCAGCATTTT
v_call: TRBV5-4; d_call: TRBD1; j_call: TRBJ1-2; clone_size: few; cdr3_aa: CASSRDSFYGYTF; cdr3_nt: TGTGCCAGCAGCCGGGACAGCTTCTATGGCTACACCTTC
v_call: TRBV28; d_call: .; j_call: TRBJ1-4; clone_size: .; cdr3_aa: CASSYQGNEKLFF; cdr3_nt: TGTGCCAGCAGTTATCAGGGTAATGAAAAACTGTTTTTT
v_call: TRBV5-1; d_call: .; j_call: TRBJ1-6; clone_size: .; cdr3_aa: CASRLGGGLENSPLHF; cdr3_nt: TGCGCCAGCAGATTGGGGGGGGGTTTGGAAAATTCACCCCTCCACTTT
v_call: TRBV6-6; d_call: .; j_call: TRBJ2-1; clone_size: .; cdr3_aa: CAIGGGVAYNEQFF; cdr3_nt: TGTGCCATCGGAGGGGGGGTCGCCTACAATGAGCAGTTCTTC
v_call: TRBV19; d_call: .; j_call: TRBJ1-2; clone_size: .; cdr3_aa: CASSPLTGGRIDYGYTF; cdr3_nt: TGTGCCAGTAGTCCCCTCACCGGAGGCAGGATTGACTATGGCTACACCTTC
v_call: TRBV10-1; d_call: TRBD1; j_call: TRBJ1-5; clone_size: .; cdr3_aa: CASSQGAGQPQHF; cdr3_nt: TGCGCCTCCTCTCAGGGGGCCGGGCAGCCCCAGCATTTT
v_call: TRBV2; d_call: .; j_call: TRBJ1-5; clone_size: .; cdr3_aa: CASSVPGPGQPQHF; cdr3_nt: TGTGCCAGCAGTGTGCCAGGTCCTGGCCAGCCCCAGCATTTT
v_call: TRBV7-2; d_call: TRBD1; j_call: TRBJ1-6; clone_size: .; cdr3_aa: CASSLSSTGVNSPLHF; cdr3_nt: TGTGCCAGCAGCTTAAGTTCTACAGGGGTTAATTCACCCCTCCACTTT
v_call: TRBV2; d_call: TRBD1; j_call: TRBJ1-6; clone_size: .; cdr3_aa: CASNSGTGGISPLHF; cdr3_nt: TGTGCCAGCAACTCCGGGACAGGGGGCATTTCACCCCTCCACTTT
v_call: TRBV28; d_call: TRBD1; j_call: TRBJ1-3; clone_size: .; cdr3_aa: CASSKLGTGGNTIYF; cdr3_nt: TGTGCCAGCAGTAAATTGGGGACAGGGGGAAACACCATATATTTT
v_call: TRBV2; d_call: TRBD1; j_call: TRBJ2-2; clone_size: .; cdr3_aa: CASSEKPGQIRNTGELFF; cdr3_nt: TGTGCCAGCAGTGAAAAACCGGGACAGATACGGAACACCGGGGAGCTGTTTTTT
v_call: TRBV27; d_call: .; j_call: TRBJ1-5; clone_size: .; cdr3_aa: CASSLTVNQPQHF; cdr3_nt: TGTGCCAGCAGTTTGACAGTCAATCAGCCCCAGCATTTT
v_call: TRBV28; d_call: TRBD1; j_call: TRBJ1-5; clone_size: .; cdr3_aa: CASSTDRGNQPQHF; cdr3_nt: TGTGCCAGCAGTACCGACAGGGGCAATCAGCCCCAGCATTTT
v_call: TRBV7-8; d_call: .; j_call: TRBJ2-2; clone_size: .; cdr3_aa: CASSYQGGAGELFF; cdr3_nt: TGTGCCAGCAGCTATCAGGGGGGAGCCGGGGAGCTGTTTTTT
v_call: TRBV28; d_call: .; j_call: TRBJ1-5; clone_size: .; cdr3_aa: CASSFGGVQPQHF; cdr3_nt: TGTGCCAGCAGTTTCGGGGGGGTTCAGCCCCAGCATTTT
v_call: TRBV28; d_call: TRBD1; j_call: TRBJ1-4; clone_size: few; cdr3_aa: CASRTGQGSEKLFF; cdr3_nt: TGTGCCAGCAGGACGGGACAGGGGAGTGAAAAACTGTTTTTT
v_call: TRBV19; d_call: TRBD1; j_call: TRBJ1-2; clone_size: once; cdr3_aa: CASSIPRDRVGYTF; cdr3_nt: TGTGCCAGTAGTATCCCTCGGGACAGGGTCGGCTACACCTTC
v_call: TRBV28; d_call: TRBD1; j_call: TRBJ1-2; clone_size: .; cdr3_aa: CASRGTVNAYGYTF; cdr3_nt: TGTGCCAGCAGAGGGACAGTTAATGCCTATGGCTACACCTTC
v_call: TRBV2; d_call: .; j_call: TRBJ2-4; clone_size: few; cdr3_aa: CASSEGVGVFNIQYF; cdr3_nt: TGTGCCAGCAGTGAAGGGGTAGGGGTTTTTAACATTCAGTACTTC
v_call: TRBV6-1; d_call: TRBD1; j_call: TRBJ2-5; clone_size: .; cdr3_aa: CATTTGGETQYF; cdr3_nt: TGTGCCACCACGACAGGGGGCGAGACCCAGTACTTC
v_call: TRBV7-8; d_call: TRBD1; j_call: TRBJ1-2; clone_size: once; cdr3_aa: CASSLVATGTGRGGNYGYTF; cdr3_nt: TGTGCCAGCAGCTTAGTGGCCACCGGGACAGGGAGGGGGGGCAACTATGGCTACACCTTC
v_call: TRBV5-1; d_call: TRBD1; j_call: TRBJ1-2; clone_size: .; cdr3_aa: CASSPQQGAATYGYTF; cdr3_nt: TGCGCCAGCAGCCCCCAACAGGGGGCGGCGACCTATGGCTACACCTTC
v_call: TRBV4-2; d_call: .; j_call: TRBJ1-1; clone_size: .; cdr3_aa: CASSHGLMNTEAFF; cdr3_nt: TGTGCCAGCAGCCACGGGTTGATGAACACTGAAGCTTTCTTT
v_call: TRBV6-5; d_call: TRBD1; j_call: TRBJ1-2; clone_size: .; cdr3_aa: CATGQDSNYGYTF; cdr3_nt: TGTGCCACAGGACAGGATTCTAACTATGGCTACACCTTC
v_call: TRBV7-3; d_call: TRBD1; j_call: TRBJ1-3; clone_size: .; cdr3_aa: CASSTGQARSGNTIYF; cdr3_nt: TGTGCCAGCAGCACGGGACAGGCTCGCTCTGGAAACACCATATATTTT
v_call: TRBV7-6; d_call: TRBD2; j_call: TRBJ2-3; clone_size: .; cdr3_aa: CASSLEDLAGGPGDTQYF; cdr3_nt: TGTGCCAGCAGCTTAGAGGACTTAGCGGGGGGGCCCGGGGATACGCAGTATTTT
v_call: TRBV19; d_call: .; j_call: TRBJ2-2; clone_size: .; cdr3_aa: CARKTGTPSDTGELFF; cdr3_nt: TGTGCCAGAAAAACCGGGACACCTTCTGACACCGGGGAGCTGTTTTTT
v_call: TRBV30; d_call: .; j_call: TRBJ1-1; clone_size: .; cdr3_aa: CAWSPRVATEAFF; cdr3_nt: TGTGCCTGGAGTCCCAGGGTCGCCACTGAAGCTTTCTTT
v_call: TRBV6-1; d_call: TRBD1; j_call: TRBJ2-1; clone_size: .; cdr3_aa: CASNRQGANGNEQFF; cdr3_nt: TGTGCCAGCAATAGACAGGGGGCGAATGGCAATGAGCAGTTCTTC
v_call: TRBV7-6; d_call: TRBD2; j_call: TRBJ2-5; clone_size: few; cdr3_aa: CASSPTSGGETQYF; cdr3_nt: TGTGCCAGCAGCCCCACTAGCGGGGGAGAGACCCAGTACTTC
v_call: TRBV7-8; d_call: TRBD2; j_call: TRBJ2-3; clone_size: .; cdr3_aa: CASSLSPSGGVDTQYF; cdr3_nt: TGTGCCAGCAGCTTATCGCCTAGCGGGGGTGTAGATACGCAGTATTTT
v_call: TRBV28; d_call: .; j_call: TRBJ1-5; clone_size: .; cdr3_aa: CASLLNAGVNQPQHF; cdr3_nt: TGTGCCAGCTTGTTGAATGCAGGGGTTAATCAGCCCCAGCATTTT
v_call: TRBV19; d_call: TRBD2; j_call: TRBJ2-3; clone_size: .; cdr3_aa: CASSQRPGTKKDTQYF; cdr3_nt: TGTGCCAGTAGCCAACGGCCCGGGACTAAGAAGGATACGCAGTATTTT
v_call: TRBV14; d_call: .; j_call: TRBJ2-3; clone_size: once; cdr3_aa: CASSPKTVATQYF; cdr3_nt: TGTGCCAGCAGCCCCAAAACAGTTGCTACGCAGTATTTT
v_call: TRBV25-1; d_call: TRBD1; j_call: TRBJ2-2; clone_size: .; cdr3_aa: CARGRDRETGELFF; cdr3_nt: TGTGCCAGAGGCCGGGACAGGGAGACCGGGGAGCTGTTTTTT
v_call: TRBV28; d_call: TRBD2; j_call: TRBJ2-3; clone_size: .; cdr3_aa: CASHFSGGDTQYF; cdr3_nt: TGTGCCAGCCACTTCTCCGGGGGGGATACGCAGTATTTT
v_call: TRBV29-1; d_call: TRBD2; j_call: TRBJ2-5; clone_size: .; cdr3_aa: CSVETGLAETQYF; cdr3_nt: TGCAGCGTTGAAACCGGACTAGCGGAGACCCAGTACTTC
v_call: TRBV6-5; d_call: .; j_call: TRBJ1-6; clone_size: .; cdr3_aa: CAVHRVGSSPLHF; cdr3_nt: TGTGCCGTACACAGGGTAGGAAGTTCACCCCTCCACTTT
v_call: TRBV7-9; d_call: .; j_call: TRBJ1-6; clone_size: few; cdr3_aa: CASSLALAGRSYNSPLHF; cdr3_nt: TGTGCCAGCAGCTTAGCGCTCGCAGGGCGCTCCTATAATTCACCCCTCCACTTT
v_call: TRBV15; d_call: TRBD1; j_call: TRBJ1-5; clone_size: .; cdr3_aa: CATSRGDRGIQPQHF; cdr3_nt: TGTGCCACCAGCAGAGGGGACAGGGGGATTCAGCCCCAGCATTTT
v_call: TRBV11-2; d_call: TRBD2; j_call: TRBJ2-5; clone_size: .; cdr3_aa: CASSLEGLAVQETQYF; cdr3_nt: TGTGCCAGCAGCTTAGAAGGACTAGCGGTTCAAGAGACCCAGTACTTC
v_call: TRBV7-6; d_call: TRBD2; j_call: TRBJ2-3; clone_size: .; cdr3_aa: CASSSSGGAGDTQYF; cdr3_nt: TGTGCCAGCAGCTCAAGCGGGGGGGCCGGGGATACGCAGTATTTT
v_call: TRBV9; d_call: TRBD2; j_call: TRBJ2-2; clone_size: .; cdr3_aa: CASSVEGRGTTGELFF; cdr3_nt: TGTGCCAGCAGCGTAGAAGGGCGGGGGACCACCGGGGAGCTGTTTTTT
v_call: TRBV27; d_call: .; j_call: TRBJ1-4; clone_size: once; cdr3_aa: CASRRGRVNEKLFF; cdr3_nt: TGTGCCAGCAGGCGTGGCAGGGTGAATGAAAAACTGTTTTTT
v_call: TRBV6-6; d_call: .; j_call: TRBJ1-6; clone_size: .; cdr3_aa: CASSLNGTPNSPLHF; cdr3_nt: TGTGCCAGCAGCCTTAACGGGACTCCTAATTCACCCCTCCACTTT
v_call: TRBV9; d_call: .; j_call: TRBJ1-3; clone_size: .; cdr3_aa: CASSVGGDGNTIYF; cdr3_nt: TGTGCCAGCAGCGTAGGGGGGGATGGAAACACCATATATTTT
v_call: TRBV2; d_call: .; j_call: TRBJ1-5; clone_size: once; cdr3_aa: CASIWRDNQPQHF; cdr3_nt: TGTGCCAGCATTTGGAGGGACAATCAGCCCCAGCATTTT
v_call: TRBV13; d_call: .; j_call: TRBJ2-1; clone_size: .; cdr3_aa: CASSSSVQTRSNEQFF; cdr3_nt: TGTGCCAGCAGCTCTAGCGTTCAGACAAGGAGCAATGAGCAGTTCTTC
v_call: TRBV7-2; d_call: TRBD1; j_call: TRBJ2-1; clone_size: .; cdr3_aa: CASSLRTGNEQFF; cdr3_nt: TGTGCCAGCAGCTTAAGGACAGGGAATGAGCAGTTCTTC
v_call: TRBV6-1; d_call: TRBD1; j_call: TRBJ1-5; clone_size: .; cdr3_aa: CASSLGQGVYFQHF; cdr3_nt: TGTGCCAGCAGCCTGGGGCAGGGGGTGTACTTCCAGCATTTT
v_call: TRBV7-9; d_call: TRBD2; j_call: TRBJ2-2; clone_size: .; cdr3_aa: CASSLRSGGFTGELFF; cdr3_nt: TGTGCCAGCAGCTTAAGGTCGGGGGGATTCACCGGGGAGCTGTTTTTT
v_call: TRBV30; d_call: .; j_call: TRBJ1-1; clone_size: .; cdr3_aa: CASRREGTEAFF; cdr3_nt: TGTGCCTCACGCAGGGAAGGCACTGAAGCTTTCTTT
v_call: TRBV11-1; d_call: TRBD1; j_call: TRBJ1-4; clone_size: .; cdr3_aa: CASSFDRGNEKLFF; cdr3_nt: TGTGCCAGCAGCTTCGACAGGGGCAATGAAAAACTGTTTTTT